The clone carrying this T cell receptor (beta chain) was found once. This specimen comes from a study of memory CD4+ T cells and cytomegalovirus serostatus. Single viable CD3+CD4+CD8-CD45RO+ cells were sorted as the memory CD4+ T cells. Serum IgG to CMV pp150, pp28, p38 and p52 defined serostatus. The CDR3 is 15 amino acids. Germline lookup yields CDR1 SEHNR and CDR2 FQNEAQ (reference sequence). The germline V and J ends were trimmed by 6 bases and 7 bases, with 19 bases remaining between them. As processed by the authors: After removing out-of-frame reads, 2,204,828 distinct TCRbeta sequences remained. Assay used: immunoSEQ multiplex PCR; TCRdb lists only in-frame clones, some missing. The V and J calls and clone size are taken from that table; D and trimming were inferred from the DNA. The sample lists about 64,000 clones, approximately 71% seen once, with 0.88% in the top ten.

The V and J genes are TRBV7-9 and TRBJ2-1, with D possibly TRBD1 on 6 matching bases. This TCR derives from an adult in good health and CMV-seronegative. The sequencing input was memory CD4+ T cells from blood. The CDR3 sequence: CASSSGAGLVNEQFF. CDR3 nucleotide sequence: TGTGCCAGCAGTTCAGGGGCTGGATTAGTAAATGAGCAGTTCTTC.